The 24 T cell receptor beta chains given below trace back to one sample, sequenced in a study of blood T cell repertoires in COVID-19. Here immunoSEQ multiplex PCR was the method, and the copy in TCRdb shows in-frame clones only, minus some. The sample contains roughly 110,000 clones, 75% to 85% of which appear only once. The source material was peripheral blood. The origin of the receptors is a man in his 70s with acute or convalescent COVID-19.

The chain recombines TRBV5-1 with TRBJ2-1, with 9 bases fitting TRBD1. Per germline, CDR1 SGHRS and CDR2 YFSETQ. V shed 4 bases and J 8 bases; nucleotides not matched to a gene: 13. The CDR3 is made up of 16 amino acids. CDR3 region: CASSPRYGQGSHEQFF. DNA for the CDR3: TGCGCCAGCAGCCCCCGTTATGGACAGGGGTCCCATGAGCAGTTCTTC. Full variable domain (missing parts from reference TRBV5-1 and TRBJ2-1): KAGVTQTPRYLIKTRGQQVTLSCSPISGHRSVSWYQQTPGQGLQFLFEYFSETQRNKGNFPGRFSGRQFSNSRSEMNVSTLELGDSALYLCASSPRYGQGSHEQFFGPGTRLTVL.

V gene TRBV28 combines with J gene TRBJ1-4, with 9 positions matching TRBD1. Germline CDR1 and CDR2: MDHEN and SYDVKM. The CDR3 consists of 14 residues. V dropped 5 bases and J dropped 4; count of bases not matched to a gene: 2. The CDR3 is CASSGTGINEKLFF. CDR3 DNA sequence: TGTGCCAGCAGTGGGACAGGGATTAATGAAAAACTGTTTTTT.

The chain links TRBV24-1 to TRBJ1-5; D gene ambiguous. V was clipped by 4 bases and J by 2 bases, with 8 bases between them. The germline V gene has CDR1 KGHDR and CDR2 SFDVKD. This CDR3 is 14 amino acids long. The CDR3 nucleotides read TGTGCCACCAGTGAAGGCAGCGGCAATCAGCCCCAGCATTTT. Its translation: CATSEGSGNQPQHF.

This chain joins TRBV18 and TRBJ2-1; TRBD2 aligns across 11 bases. Trimming cost V 5 bases and J 7 bases; bases outside gene matches: 10. The CDR3 consists of 16 residues. Germline V gene sequence: CDR1 KGHSH, CDR2 LQKENI. The CDR3, as DNA: TGTGCCAGCTCAACCCCCGGGACTAGCGGCGGGAATGAGCAGTTCTTC. It codes for CASSTPGTSGGNEQFF.

The gene calls are TRBV5-1 and TRBJ1-6; 7 nucleotides align to TRBD1. V shed 0 bases, J shed 7 bases, and the junction held 4 bases outside the gene matches. Looked up from germline, CDR1 is SGHRS and CDR2 is YFSETQ. CDR3 length: 15 residues. The CDR3 sequence is CASSLGQGENSPLHF. CDR3 bases: TGCGCCAGCAGCTTGGGACAGGGAGAGAATTCACCCCTCCACTTT.

This clone was recorded once. This chain connects TRBV6-1 to TRBJ1-5; the D is unclear. Germline V lookup: CDR1 MNHNS, CDR2 SASEGT. The ends were cut back, 0 bases at V and 9 bases at J, with 15 bases in the middle. The CDR3 runs to 15 residues. DNA for the CDR3: TGTGCCAGCAGTGAAGCGCTTGGAAGGCCGGGGCCCCAGCATTTT. Encoded protein: CASSEALGRPGPQHF.

The chain carries TRBV6-2 or TRBV6-3 and TRBJ1-5; TRBD1 might be the D (5 bases). The CDR3 has 19 amino acids. V was cut by 6 bases and J by 0 bases, with 24 bases left in between. CDR1 and CDR2 (germline): MNHEY, SVGEGT. The CDR3: CASSPRVGGGLYSNQPQHF. CDR3 in DNA: TGTGCCAGCAGCCCCCGGGTGGGGGGTGGTCTTTATAGCAATCAGCCCCAGCATTTT.

This chain links TRBV6-5 with TRBJ2-7; TRBD1 matches 7 bases. The V and J ends lost 6 bases and 2 bases, in that order; junction bases with no gene match: 7. CDR1 MNHEY and CDR2 SVGAGI come from the germline V gene. The CDR3 is 14 residues long. The CDR3 sequence is CASSSRDRTYEQYF. As DNA, the CDR3 is TGTGCCAGCAGCAGTAGGGACAGAACCTACGAGCAGTACTTC.

The rearrangement joins TRBV6-6 to TRBJ1-6, with D hard to call. V was cut by 6 bases and J by 0 bases, with 9 bases left in between. The CDR3 length is 15 residues. CDR1 MNHNY and CDR2 SVGAGI come from the germline V gene (reference sequence). DNA for the CDR3: TGTGCCAGCAGAACGATTAGCTCCTATAATTCACCCCTCCACTTT. Translated: CASRTISSYNSPLHF.

The CDR3 DNA reads as TGTGCCAGCAAAGAACTAGCGACTCTAGGAGAGACCCAGTACTTC. As protein: CASKELATLGETQYF. The chain joins TRBV2 to TRBJ2-5; 7 bases line up with TRBD2. V dropped 7 bases and J dropped 4; count of bases not matched to a gene: 12. In germline, CDR1 is SNHLY, CDR2 FYNNEI. The CDR3 is 15 amino acids. Looking up the rest from reference TRBV2 and TRBJ2-5 gives the full variable domain: EPEVTQTPSHQVTQMGQEVILRCVPISNHLYFYWYRQILGQKVEFLVSFYNNEISEKSEIFDDQFSVERPDGSNFTLKIRSTKLEDSAMYFCASKELATLGETQYFGPGTRLLVL.

The chain recombines TRBV5-1 with TRBJ1-4; 11 nucleotides agree with TRBD1. V trimming: 2 bases; J trimming: 7 bases; junction bases outside the gene matches: 16. Germline CDR1 is SGHRS and CDR2 is YFSETQ. The CDR3 spans 19 residues. This CDR3 is CASSFEDRGRRTFFEKLFF. CDR3 sequence (DNA): TGCGCCAGCAGCTTCGAGGACAGGGGGCGAAGGACCTTTTTTGAAAAACTGTTTTTT.

The V call is TRBV28, the J call TRBJ2-1; 11 bases match TRBD2. The J segment lost 7 bases and the V segment lost 5 bases, leaving 10 bases of the junction unmatched. Looked up from germline, CDR1 is MDHEN and CDR2 is SYDVKM. This CDR3 is built from 16 residues. CDR3 in DNA: TGTGCCAGCAGTGAGCGGGGACTAGCGGTTCTAAATGAGCAGTTCTTC. It specifies CASSERGLAVLNEQFF.

The chain links TRBV28 to TRBJ1-5, with 8 bases fitting TRBD1. The length of the CDR3 is 13 residues. The germline V gene has CDR1 MDHEN and CDR2 SYDVKM. Germline trimming cut 6 bases from V and 3 bases from J; bases unmatched to any gene: 1. This chain's CDR3 is CASRQGVNQPQHF. The CDR3 nucleotides read TGTGCCAGCAGACAGGGGGTCAATCAGCCCCAGCATTTT.

The rearrangement links TRBV5-1 to TRBJ2-1; weak D call: TRBD2 (7 bases). This CDR3 is built from 15 residues. Deletions cut 4 bases from V and 5 bases from J, with 16 bases between. Germline-derived CDR1 and CDR2 are SGHRS and YFSETQ. The CDR3 sequence: CASSLGGGINNEQFF. The DNA for the CDR3 is TGCGCCAGCAGCCTGGGAGGGGGAATAAACAATGAGCAGTTCTTC.

This rearrangement joins TRBV28 to TRBJ2-2; D is possibly TRBD2 (6 bases). Germline lookup yields CDR1 MDHEN and CDR2 SYDVKM. V gave up 4 bases and J gave up 9 bases, with 12 bases separating them. CDR3 length: 13 amino acids. The CDR3 loop reads CASSSSVARELFF. DNA of the CDR3: TGTGCCAGCAGTTCTAGCGTGGCTAGGGAGCTGTTTTTT. The full variable domain, completed using reference TRBV28 and TRBJ2-2, is DVKVTQSSRYLVKRTGEKVFLECVQDMDHENMFWYRQDPGLGLRLIYFSYDVKMKEKGDIPEGYSVSREKKERFSLILESASTNQTSMYLCASSSSVARELFFGEGSRLTVL.

The J gene is TRBJ2-7, the V gene TRBV3-1 (or the pseudogene TRBV3-2); 9 nucleotides align to TRBD2. Germline V gene data show CDR1 as LGHDT and CDR2 as YNNKEL (reference sequence). The length of the CDR3 is 16 residues. The J segment lost 0 bases and the V segment lost 6 bases, leaving 9 bases of the junction unmatched. CDR3 in DNA: TGTGCCAGCAGTCACGGTAGCGGGGGTGACTCCTACGAGCAGTACTTC. Amino acids: CASSHGSGGDSYEQYF.

In DNA, the CDR3 is TGCGCCAGCACGCCGGATCAGCCCCAGCATTTT. It yields the protein CASTPDQPQHF. The chain uses TRBV5-1 and TRBJ1-5, with D hard to call. The CDR3 runs to 11 residues. Germline loops: CDR1 SGHRS, CDR2 YFSETQ. V gave up 6 bases and J gave up 5 bases, with 6 bases separating them.

The chain employs TRBV4-1 and TRBJ1-5, with 12 bases aligning to TRBD1. V was pared by 1 base and J by 2 bases, with 6 bases of the junction left unmatched. The CDR3 has 18 amino acids. CDR1 is MGHRA, CDR2 YSYEKL, per germline. CDR3 bases: TGCGCCAGCAGCCAAGGGGGACAGGGGGCTTCGGGCAATCAGCCCCAGCATTTT. Residues: CASSQGGQGASGNQPQHF.

The chain combines TRBV5-4 with TRBJ2-7, with TRBD2 matching 8 bases. CDR3 length equals 12 residues. The germline V gene encodes CDR1 SGHNT and CDR2 YYREEE (reference sequence). The J segment lost 9 bases and the V segment lost 4 bases, leaving 6 bases of the junction unmatched. In DNA, the CDR3 is TGTGCCAGCAGCCCCGGGACTAGTGTGCAGTACTTC. Encoded protein: CASSPGTSVQYF.

The J gene is TRBJ2-2, the V gene TRBV15; D remains ambiguous. V lost 1 base, J lost 5 bases, and 5 bases lay in between. The germline CDR1 and CDR2 sequences are LNHNV and YYDKDF (reference sequence). The CDR3 is made up of 13 amino acids. The chain's CDR3 is CATSRVRTGELFF. CDR3 coding DNA: TGTGCCACCAGCAGAGTGCGAACCGGGGAGCTGTTTTTT.

The CDR3 spells CASSVVQAPTEAFF. CDR3 bases: TGTGCCAGCAGCGTAGTCCAAGCGCCCACTGAAGCTTTCTTT. The rearrangement uses TRBV9 and TRBJ1-1, with D uncertain. Germline V CDR1 and CDR2: SGDLS, YYNGEE. Trimming cost V 0 bases and J 4 bases, with 10 bases left between them. There are 14 residues in the CDR3.

The chain recombines TRBV6-4 with TRBJ1-2, with 7 nucleotides matching TRBD1. Germline-derived CDR1 and CDR2 are MRHNA and SNTAGT. The V gene end was trimmed by 6 bases and the J gene end by 5 bases; junction bases not matched to a gene: 15. The CDR3 spans 16 residues. In DNA form, the CDR3 reads TGTGCCAGCAGCACAGGGGACTTGCCTTCCCCTTATGGCTACACCTTC. It translates to CASSTGDLPSPYGYTF.

Written as DNA, the CDR3 is TGCGCCAGCAGTCTACTAGCGGGAGAGACAGATACGCAGTATTTT. This gives the protein CASSLLAGETDTQYF. J is TRBJ2-3 and V is TRBV10-1; 11 bases match TRBD2. The V gene end was trimmed by 5 bases and the J gene end by 3 bases; junction bases not matched to a gene: 4. Germline V gene sequence: CDR1 WNHNN, CDR2 SYGVQD (reference sequence). The CDR3 covers 15 residues.

The rearrangement joins TRBV5-6 to TRBJ1-1; D is possibly TRBD1 (6 bases). Trimming removed 2 bases at V and 2 bases at J, with 7 bases between. Germline assignment: CDR1 SGHDT and CDR2 YYEEEE. The CDR3 has 13 residues. CDR3 sequence (DNA): TGTGCCAGCAGCTTACAGGGTAACACTGAAGCTTTCTTT. This gives the protein CASSLQGNTEAFF.